The clone carrying this T cell receptor (beta chain) has only a few counts. Its matching antigen is unknown. This CDR3 has 16 amino acids. V dropped 3 bases and J dropped 2 bases, with 16 bases sitting between them. CDR1 is MNHEY and CDR2 is SMNVEV in the germline V gene (reference sequence). The data were produced by immunoSEQ multiplex PCR, yet TCRdb's version contains in-frame clones alone and is incomplete. The table includes about 6,900 clones, around 80% detected once. This sample stems from a study of T cells after posttransplantation cyclophosphamide. The study's findings and limits: Donor-recipient repertoire similarity was low at 1-2 months, rising over year one. Recipient CMV seropositivity and CMV reactivation strongly tracked TRB clonality.

The receptor comes from a woman in her 50s in good health and a related stem cell transplant donor. The chain couples TRBV27 to TRBJ1-2, with D maybe TRBD1 (6 bases). The sample consisted of memory CD4+ T cells sorted from blood. Written as DNA, the CDR3 is TGTGCCAGCAGTTTGACCGGCCCCCAGGGGAACTATGGCTACACCTTC. Encoded protein: CASSLTGPQGNYGYTF.